This paragraph reports one T cell receptor beta chain. Antigen: not known. This specimen belongs to a study of tumor-infiltrating lymphocytes in primary liver carcinoma. Study-level findings and limits: The samples were not sorted (they were bulk), so CD4+ and CD8+ repertoires were not compared.

The germline V and J ends were trimmed by 0 bases and 0 bases, with 11 bases remaining between them. Germline V gives CDR1 LGHNA, CDR2 YNFKEQ. The CDR3 is 16 residues long. Unsorted whole blood supplied the blood RNA, and germline DNA was isolated too. Those patients suffered from chronic HBV infection and were treatment-naive. The input was about 500 ng total RNA; TCR beta cDNA was made from it with a constant-region primer. Three-round nested multiplex PCR performed with slightly modified ARM-PCR produced the TCR beta libraries. In the first two PCR rounds, TRBV1-TRBV30 forward primers were paired with a C-beta reverse primer, and each round lasted approximately 9 cycles. Via MiXCR, TCRdb re-called the multiplex PCR reads, giving one row per CDR3 protein. The profile shows fewer than 250,000 distinct CDR3 sequences, approximately 65% of them singletons.

The sequencing sample was made of peripheral blood. The receptor was derived from a woman aged 55-70 years with primary liver carcinoma and hepatitis B virus infection. The chain uses TRBV4-2 and TRBJ1-1; D is unclear. CDR3: CASSQDLGNLNTEAFF. For the CDR3, the DNA is TGTGCCAGCAGCCAAGATCTTGGCAATCTGAACACTGAAGCTTTCTTT.